The T cell receptor beta chain described here comes from a study of blood T cell repertoires in COVID-19. Turning to the study itself: There were acute and convalescent COVID-19 samples, and they came from the United States, Italy and Spain. PBMCs, B-cell-depleted T cells, or T cells provided the cDNA or gDNA that made up the material.

The germline CDR1 and CDR2 sequences are SQVTM and ANQGSEA. This CDR3 comprises 13 residues. V was pared by 4 bases and J by 0 bases, with 9 bases between. Here immunoSEQ multiplex PCR was the method, and the copy in TCRdb shows in-frame clones only, minus some. The data hold approximately 170,000 clones, with about nine tenths observed a single time. The TCR comes from a woman between 65 and 79 years old with acute or convalescent COVID-19. Sequencing was performed on peripheral blood. The chain recombines TRBV29-1 with TRBJ1-1; D possibly corresponds to TRBD1 (6 bases). The CDR3 coding sequence is TGCAGCGTTGGGACAGATATGAACACTGAAGCTTTCTTT. This codes for CSVGTDMNTEAFF.